The 29 T cell receptor beta chains presented below share a single source sample, sequenced in a study of blood T cell repertoires in COVID-19. TCRdb's copy holds only in-frame clones and misses some; the assay was immunoSEQ multiplex PCR. Found here are roughly 39,000 clones, 85% to 90% of them singletons; the top ten hold around 8.5%. Material for sequencing was peripheral blood. These receptor sequences come from a man aged 30 to 39 with active or convalescent COVID-19.

Here the CDR3 DNA reads TGTGCCAGTAGTACCGCAGGGGCCCCCCCCAACGAGCAGTACTTC. It specifies CASSTAGAPPNEQYF. J is TRBJ2-7 and V is TRBV19; the D gene is possibly TRBD1 (6 bases). Trimming shortened V by 4 bases and J by 5 bases, and 18 bases separated the two germline ends. This CDR3 region has 15 residues. Per germline, CDR1 LNHDA and CDR2 SQIVND (reference sequence).

The chain links TRBV5-4 to TRBJ2-7; D call uncertain. The V gene lost 4 bases and the J gene lost 0 bases, with 5 bases spanning the gap. Germline CDR1 and CDR2: SGHNT and YYREEE (reference sequence). The CDR3 sequence is 12 residues long. CDR3: CASSLSSYEQYF. DNA for the CDR3: TGTGCCAGCAGCCTAAGCTCCTACGAGCAGTACTTC.

V and J are TRBV7-2 and TRBJ2-7; D might be TRBD2 (6 bases). V gave up 5 bases and J gave up 4 bases, with 18 bases separating them. Germline CDR1 reads SGHTA; CDR2 reads FQGNSA. This CDR3 has 15 residues. The CDR3 DNA is TGTGCCAGCAGCATCCGGGACTCCCTTTTTTACGAGCAGTACTTC. This gives the protein CASSIRDSLFYEQYF.

The CDR3 nucleotides are TGCGCCAGCAGCTTCCAACAGGGGGTTCGGTACAATGAGCAGTTCTTC. Protein product: CASSFQQGVRYNEQFF. The chain combines TRBV5-1 with TRBJ2-1; 8 nucleotides align to TRBD1. The V segment lost 2 bases and the J segment 4 bases; nucleotides outside the gene matches: 8. This CDR3 comprises 16 residues. Germline loops: CDR1 SGHRS, CDR2 YFSETQ.

The gene calls are TRBV7-8 and TRBJ2-2, with D possibly matching TRBD2 (6 bases). Germline V gene lookup returns CDR1 SGHVS and CDR2 FQNEAQ. Trimming pared 0 bases from V and 5 bases from J, leaving 16 bases between. There are 17 residues in the CDR3. The CDR3 sequence is CASSLATGGLVTGELFF. The CDR3 DNA sequence: TGTGCCAGCAGCTTAGCCACCGGGGGTTTGGTTACCGGGGAGCTGTTTTTT.

This chain connects TRBV7-6 to TRBJ1-3, with 9 nucleotides matching TRBD1. The CDR3 is 15 residues long. With V trimmed by 6 bases and J by 3 bases, 6 bases remained unmatched. Germline assignment: CDR1 SGHVS and CDR2 FNYEAQ. The CDR3 loop is CASRGRGQGGNTIYF. The CDR3, as DNA: TGTGCCAGCAGAGGGAGGGGACAGGGTGGAAACACCATATATTTT.

The chain couples TRBV19 to TRBJ2-3; 12 nucleotides agree with TRBD2. There are 18 residues in the CDR3. CDR1 is LNHDA and CDR2 is SQIVND in the germline V gene (reference sequence). V lost 3 bases, J lost 4 bases, and 11 bases stayed unmatched. CDR3 region: CASSIPLAGGHSADTQYF. In nucleotides, the CDR3 is TGTGCCAGTAGTATTCCCCTAGCGGGAGGGCATTCGGCAGATACGCAGTATTTT.

The chain employs TRBV6-6 and TRBJ1-1; D is ambiguous. The germline CDR1 and CDR2 sequences are MNHNY and SVGAGI (reference sequence). V gave up 5 bases and J gave up 1 base, with 11 bases separating them. The CDR3 is made up of 14 amino acids. The CDR3 region is CASSIQTRNTEAFF. CDR3 nucleotides: TGTGCCAGCAGTATACAGACGCGGAACACTGAAGCTTTCTTT.

This clone was detected only a few times. The chain is built from TRBV24-1 and TRBJ2-1, with D possibly matching TRBD2 (5 bases). Per germline, CDR1 KGHDR and CDR2 SFDVKD. CDR3 length: 16 residues. V was trimmed by 1 base and J by 7 bases, leaving 16 bases between them. The CDR3 nucleotides are TGTGCCACCAGTGATTTTGGATCGCGCGGGCAGAATGAGCAGTTCTTC. This translates into CATSDFGSRGQNEQFF.

V is TRBV4-1 and J is TRBJ1-5; no definite D call. V lost 2 bases, J lost 2 bases, and 19 bases lay in between. The CDR3 has 18 amino acids. Germline assignment: CDR1 MGHRA and CDR2 YSYEKL. The CDR3 protein is CASSQKRKAENGNQPQHF. CDR3 DNA sequence: TGCGCCAGCAGCCAAAAGAGAAAGGCGGAAAATGGCAATCAGCCCCAGCATTTT.

The chain is built from TRBV3-1 (or the pseudogene TRBV3-2) and TRBJ2-3, with 7 positions matching TRBD2. V lost 1 base and J lost 8; bases outside the gene matches: 6. This CDR3 contains 14 residues. Germline V gene sequence: CDR1 LGHDT, CDR2 YNNKEL (reference sequence). The CDR3: CASSQGSGTLTQYF. The CDR3 coding sequence is TGTGCCAGCAGCCAAGGGAGCGGGACCCTTACGCAGTATTTT.

This clone was detected once. This chain connects TRBV5-6 to TRBJ2-3; D unresolved. Germline-derived CDR1 and CDR2 are SGHDT and YYEEEE. The CDR3 contains 14 residues. Trimming stripped 1 base from V and 2 bases from J, with 8 bases between. CDR3 nucleotide sequence: TGTGCCAGCAGCTTGCCGCCGGTCACAGATACGCAGTATTTT. It codes for CASSLPPVTDTQYF. Based on the CDR3 plus reference TRBV5-6 and TRBJ2-3, the full variable domain is DAGVTQSPTHLIKTRGQQVTLRCSPKSGHDTVSWYQQALGQGPQFIFQYYEEEERQRGNFPDRFSGHQFPNYSSELNVNALLLGDSALYLCASSLPPVTDTQYFGPGTRLTVL.

The chain has TRBV11-3 and TRBJ2-1, with 13 positions matching TRBD2. J lost 10 bases, V lost 9 bases, and 6 bases had no gene match. Germline-derived CDR1 and CDR2 are SGHNT and YENEEA. The CDR3 covers 13 residues. The CDR3 protein is CASTSGGAGEQFF. The CDR3 nucleotides are TGTGCCAGTACTAGCGGGGGGGCTGGGGAGCAGTTCTTC.

The chain carries TRBV29-1 and TRBJ2-3; TRBD2 aligns across 11 bases. The CDR3 has 14 residues. Germline lookup yields CDR1 SQVTM and CDR2 ANQGSEA. J was trimmed by 1 base and V by 8 bases; bases with no gene match: 5. DNA for the CDR3: TGCAGCACCAAGACTAGCGGGGGCACAGATACGCAGTATTTT. This encodes CSTKTSGGTDTQYF.

Comment on this clone: The germline gene is not matched at one end of the junction; a read error may be the cause. The chain links TRBV7-2 to TRBJ1-2; 12 nucleotides agree with TRBD1. This CDR3 region has 13 residues. Germline V gene lookup returns CDR1 SGHTA and CDR2 FQGNSA. CDR3 sequence reads: CASSLVGTGGSTF. CDR3 in DNA: TGTGCCAGCAGCTTAGTTGGGACAGGGGGCTCCACCTTC.

The gene calls are TRBV12-3 or TRBV12-4 and TRBJ2-5; D remains ambiguous. Trimming took off 3 bases at V and 4 bases at J, with 3 bases between the two ends. The CDR3 contains 11 residues. The CDR3 bases are TGTGCCAGCAGTTTTCGAGAGACCCAGTACTTC. Residues: CASSFRETQYF.

This chain connects TRBV11-3 to TRBJ2-2; a weak D match, TRBD2 (5 bases). The CDR3 extends over 14 amino acids. Trimming left V 1 base short and J 5 bases short, with 8 bases between. In germline, CDR1 is SGHNT, CDR2 YENEEA. This CDR3 reads CASSLGTGTGELFF. For the CDR3, the DNA is TGTGCCAGCAGCTTAGGAACGGGGACCGGGGAGCTGTTTTTT.

V gene TRBV14 combines with J gene TRBJ2-1, with TRBD1 matching over 9 bases. The CDR3 sequence is 19 residues long. Trimming took 0 bases from V and 7 from J; bases not matched to a gene: 16. CDR1 and CDR2 from the germline V gene are SGHDN and FVKESK. The CDR3 nucleotides read TGTGCCAGCAGCCAAGACGCCTTTTCGACAGGGGGGTCGGATAATGAGCAGTTCTTC. Amino acid sequence: CASSQDAFSTGGSDNEQFF. Combining the CDR3 with reference TRBV14 and TRBJ2-1 gives the whole variable domain EAGVTQFPSHSVIEKGQTVTLRCDPISGHDNLYWYRRVMGKEIKFLLHFVKESKQDESGMPNNRFLAERTGGTYSTLKVQPAELEDSGVYFCASSQDAFSTGGSDNEQFFGPGTRLTVL.

V is TRBV2 and J is TRBJ2-5; 9 bases align to TRBD1. The germline V gene has CDR1 SNHLY and CDR2 FYNNEI. This CDR3 is 17 amino acids long. V was pared by 6 bases and J by 5 bases, with 16 bases of the junction left unmatched. CDR3: CASSLDSPGQGRETQYF. The DNA of the CDR3 is TGTGCCAGCAGCTTGGACAGCCCGGGACAGGGCCGGGAGACCCAGTACTTC.

This sequence joins TRBV14 and TRBJ2-7; D is possibly TRBD1 (6 bases). The CDR3 extends over 16 amino acids. Deletions cut 4 bases from V and 5 bases from J, with 21 bases between. Germline values: CDR1 SGHDN, CDR2 FVKESK. Here the CDR3 reads CASSLLSGQGFDEQYF. CDR3 DNA: TGTGCCAGCAGCCTCCTCTCGGGGCAGGGGTTTGACGAGCAGTACTTC. Looking up the rest from reference TRBV14 and TRBJ2-7 gives the full variable domain: EAGVTQFPSHSVIEKGQTVTLRCDPISGHDNLYWYRRVMGKEIKFLLHFVKESKQDESGMPNNRFLAERTGGTYSTLKVQPAELEDSGVYFCASSLLSGQGFDEQYFGPGTRLTVT.

The rearrangement joins TRBV9 to TRBJ2-3; 9 nucleotides match TRBD2. J was trimmed by 6 bases and V by 0 bases; bases with no gene match: 8. CDR3 length equals 16 residues. The germline gives CDR1 SGDLS, CDR2 YYNGEE. This chain's CDR3 is CASSVGVSGRGDTQYF. CDR3 bases: TGTGCCAGCAGCGTAGGTGTTAGCGGGAGAGGGGATACGCAGTATTTT.

V and J are TRBV5-1 and TRBJ1-4, with TRBD1 identical over 7 bases. The CDR3 covers 16 residues. Germline assignment: CDR1 SGHRS and CDR2 YFSETQ. V lost 4 bases and J lost 4; bases outside the gene matches: 10. The DNA for the CDR3 is TGCGCCAGCAGCCGGGGGTCCGGACAGGTTAATGAAAAACTGTTTTTT. Its protein product is CASSRGSGQVNEKLFF.

The rearrangement links TRBV5-1 to TRBJ2-5, with 7 bases identical to TRBD2. CDR1 is SGHRS, CDR2 YFSETQ, per germline. The J segment lost 4 bases and the V segment lost 4 bases, leaving 10 bases of the junction unmatched. The CDR3 loop spans 15 amino acids. The CDR3 here is CASSPWTSYTETQYF. The DNA of the CDR3 is TGCGCCAGCAGCCCGTGGACTAGTTATACAGAGACCCAGTACTTC.

The chain links TRBV9 to TRBJ2-1; 7 bases line up with TRBD2. Germline CDR1 reads SGDLS; CDR2 reads YYNGEE. V dropped 6 bases and J dropped 0; count of bases not matched to a gene: 6. This CDR3 contains 15 residues. In DNA, the CDR3 is TGTGCCAGCACCATCGGGGGGAACTCCTACAATGAGCAGTTCTTC. Amino acids: CASTIGGNSYNEQFF.

The gene calls are TRBV28 and TRBJ1-4; D uncertain. V lost 7 bases to trimming and J lost 4 bases, with 16 bases between them. The CDR3 runs 15 residues. The V gene's germline CDR1 is MDHEN and CDR2 SYDVKM. CDR3 bases: TGTGCCAGCACTCGTGAGGGCCGCCTTAATGAAAAACTGTTTTTT. It is translated as CASTREGRLNEKLFF.

The chain links TRBV28 to TRBJ1-1, with a weak D call TRBD1 (6 bases). The germline gives CDR1 MDHEN, CDR2 SYDVKM. The CDR3 sequence is 15 residues long. Trimming took off 3 bases at V and 1 base at J, with 12 bases between the two ends. The CDR3 DNA is TGTGCCAGCAGTTTGGGGGCAGTAGGGAACACTGAAGCTTTCTTT. This codes for CASSLGAVGNTEAFF.

V is TRBV2 and J is TRBJ2-2, with D unresolved. The CDR3 totals 14 residues. In germline, CDR1 is SNHLY, CDR2 FYNNEI. V was cut by 4 bases and J by 1 base, with 7 bases left in between. DNA for the CDR3: TGTGCCAGCAGTGTGGGCCAGAACACCGGGGAGCTGTTTTTT. It translates to CASSVGQNTGELFF.

This clone was seen more than once but under ten times. The J gene is TRBJ2-7, the V gene TRBV6-6; TRBD1 agrees at 12 bases. V lost 8 bases to trimming and J lost 5 bases; unmatched junction nucleotides: 1. Germline V gene data show CDR1 as MNHNY and CDR2 as SVGAGI (reference sequence). The CDR3 is 12 residues long. This CDR3 reads CASGDRGHEQYF. The DNA for the CDR3 is TGTGCCAGCGGGGACAGGGGGCACGAGCAGTACTTC.

The gene calls are TRBV15 and TRBJ1-2; 10 bases match TRBD1. The CDR3 spans 15 residues. The germline gives CDR1 LNHNV, CDR2 YYDKDF (reference sequence). With 0 bases clipped from V and 8 bases from J, the junction kept 6 bases outside the gene matches. The CDR3 is CATSRDRDRGGGYTF. The CDR3 DNA sequence: TGTGCCACCAGCAGAGATAGGGACAGGGGTGGCGGCTACACCTTC.